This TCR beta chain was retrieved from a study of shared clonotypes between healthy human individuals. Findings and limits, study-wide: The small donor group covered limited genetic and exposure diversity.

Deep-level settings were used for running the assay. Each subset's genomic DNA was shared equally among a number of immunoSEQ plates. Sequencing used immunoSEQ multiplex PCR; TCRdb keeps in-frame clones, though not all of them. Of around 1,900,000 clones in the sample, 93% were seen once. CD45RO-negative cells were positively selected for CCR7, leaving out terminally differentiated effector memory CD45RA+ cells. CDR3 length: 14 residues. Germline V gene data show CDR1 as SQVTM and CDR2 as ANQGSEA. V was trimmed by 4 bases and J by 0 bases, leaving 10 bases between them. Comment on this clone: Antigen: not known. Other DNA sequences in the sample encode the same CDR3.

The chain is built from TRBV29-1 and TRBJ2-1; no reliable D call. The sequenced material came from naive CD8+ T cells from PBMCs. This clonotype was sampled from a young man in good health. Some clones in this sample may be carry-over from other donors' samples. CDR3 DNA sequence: TGCAGCGTTGTCGGTGGCACCTCCTACAATGAGCAGTTCTTC. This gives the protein CSVVGGTSYNEQFF.